These 20 T cell receptor beta chains came from one sample sequenced in a study of STAT5B mutations in CD4+ large granular lymphocyte leukemia. Clones were read by immunoSEQ multiplex PCR, and TCRdb kept only the in-frame ones, dropping some. Among around 31,000 clones, around 70% were seen once, and the ten largest hold roughly 1%. Sample: CD4+ T cells from blood buffy coats. The receptors derive from a human donor in good health.

This rearrangement joins TRBV29-1 to TRBJ1-2; 10 bases are a match to TRBD1. V was pared by 6 bases and J by 3 bases, with 4 bases of the junction left unmatched. The length of the CDR3 is 13 residues. CDR1 is SQVTM, CDR2 ANQGSEA, per germline. The CDR3, as DNA: TGCAGCGTGGGACAGGGGATGGACTATGGCTACACCTTC. This gives the protein CSVGQGMDYGYTF.

The CDR3 loop is CASSPTNSYEQYV. DNA for the CDR3: TGTGCCAGCTCTCCCACAAACTCCTACGAGCAGTACGTC. The rearrangement uses TRBV18 and TRBJ2-7; D remains unclear. The germline CDR1 and CDR2 sequences are KGHSH and LQKENI. The ends were cut back, 6 bases at V and 0 bases at J, with 9 bases in the middle. CDR3 size: 13 residues.

The rearrangement links TRBV5-4 to TRBJ2-1; D ambiguous. The CDR3 has 13 residues. Germline V lookup: CDR1 SGHNT, CDR2 YYREEE (reference sequence). Trimming pared 3 bases from V and 4 bases from J, leaving 8 bases between. The CDR3 region is CASSSVGYNEQFF. The CDR3 coding sequence is TGTGCCAGCAGCTCGGTCGGGTACAATGAGCAGTTCTTC.

The chain combines TRBV7-9 with TRBJ2-5; D is uncertain. The CDR3 spans 16 residues. Germline loops: CDR1 SEHNR, CDR2 FQNEAQ (reference sequence). V was pared by 0 bases and J by 2 bases, with 13 bases between. CDR3 sequence reads: CASSLAFSVSQETQYF. The CDR3 nucleotides are TGTGCCAGCAGCTTAGCTTTTTCTGTCAGTCAAGAGACCCAGTACTTC. Using reference TRBV7-9 and TRBJ2-5 for the parts outside the CDR3, the full variable domain is DTGVSQNPRHKITKRGQNVTFRCDPISEHNRLYWYRQTLGQGPEFLTYFQNEAQLEKSRLLSDRFSAERPKGSFSTLEIQRTEQGDSAMYLCASSLAFSVSQETQYFGPGTRLLVL.

The chain links TRBV5-1 to TRBJ1-5; no clear D gene. The CDR3 spans 14 residues. Trimming took 0 bases from V and 5 from J, leaving 9 bases between them. Germline V gene lookup returns CDR1 SGHRS and CDR2 YFSETQ. The CDR3: CASSLGEPDQPQHF. The CDR3, as DNA: TGCGCCAGCAGCTTGGGGGAACCTGATCAGCCCCAGCATTTT. Filled out from reference TRBV5-1 and TRBJ1-5, the complete variable domain reads KAGVTQTPRYLIKTRGQQVTLSCSPISGHRSVSWYQQTPGQGLQFLFEYFSETQRNKGNFPGRFSGRQFSNSRSEMNVSTLELGDSALYLCASSLGEPDQPQHFGDGTRLSIL.

V usage is TRBV19 and J usage is TRBJ2-2, with 14 nucleotides matching TRBD2. The CDR3 extends over 18 amino acids. After removal of 6 bases from V and 2 bases from J, the junction contained 8 bases not matched to a gene. Germline lookup yields CDR1 LNHDA and CDR2 SQIVND (reference sequence). CDR3 nucleotides: TGTGCCAGTAGCCGCTTTGGACTAGCGGGGGGTAACACCGGGGAGCTGTTTTTT. This translates into CASSRFGLAGGNTGELFF.

The rearrangement joins TRBV15 to TRBJ1-5; 9 nucleotides match TRBD1. Germline V gene lookup returns CDR1 LNHNV and CDR2 YYDKDF (reference sequence). The CDR3 contains 17 residues. V lost 5 bases and J lost 11; bases outside the gene matches: 19. CDR3 sequence reads: CATSGKIRDREKGAQHF. CDR3 nucleotides: TGTGCCACCAGCGGTAAAATCCGGGACAGGGAAAAGGGGGCCCAGCATTTT.

The chain has TRBV7-2 and TRBJ1-2; tentative D call: TRBD1 (5 bases). V shed 2 bases and J shed 4 bases, with 11 bases lying between them. CDR1 and CDR2 (germline): SGHTA, FQGNSA. The CDR3 runs 14 residues. Written as DNA, the CDR3 is TGTGCCAGCAGCTTAACTATTGACAGCTATGGCTACACCTTC. This gives the protein CASSLTIDSYGYTF.

The chain links TRBV4-2 to TRBJ2-2; TRBD1 agrees at 7 bases. The trim removed 2 bases at V and 1 base at J, leaving 7 bases unmatched. CDR3 length: 17 amino acids. Germline values: CDR1 LGHNA, CDR2 YNFKEQ. The CDR3 DNA is TGTGCCAGCAGCCAAAAGACAGGGCCTGTGAACACCGGGGAGCTGTTTTTT. Protein product: CASSQKTGPVNTGELFF.

The chain couples TRBV27 to TRBJ1-5; a weak D match, TRBD1 (6 bases). The CDR3 consists of 14 residues. V lost 8 bases and J lost 10, with 21 bases in between. CDR1 is MNHEY and CDR2 is SMNVEV in the germline V gene (reference sequence). The CDR3 region is CASGGGTGRSPQHF. DNA of the CDR3: TGTGCCAGCGGAGGGGGGACCGGGAGGTCCCCCCAGCATTTT.

The chain recombines TRBV19 with TRBJ2-4; 9 nucleotides agree with TRBD2. Germline-derived CDR1 and CDR2 are LNHDA and SQIVND (reference sequence). With V trimmed by 6 bases and J by 9 bases, 9 bases remained unmatched. There are 14 residues in the CDR3. CDR3 sequence: CASSPGLAGRIQYF. DNA for the CDR3: TGTGCCAGTAGCCCGGGACTAGCTGGGCGCATTCAGTACTTC.

This chain links TRBV19 with TRBJ1-5, with 8 bases lining up with TRBD1. Trimming removed 10 bases from V and 7 bases from J; junction bases left unmatched: 15. Germline V gives CDR1 LNHDA, CDR2 SQIVND (reference sequence). CDR3 length: 15 amino acids. In nucleotides, the CDR3 is TGTGCCACTGGGCCCGGACAGGGCAGTCGGCAGCCCCAGCATTTT. Residues: CATGPGQGSRQPQHF.

The chain recombines TRBV7-6 with TRBJ2-1; no clear D gene. In germline, CDR1 is SGHVS, CDR2 FNYEAQ. The V end was cut by 3 bases, the J end by 9 bases, with 12 bases between. The CDR3 runs to 13 residues. The CDR3: CASSFQFNTEQFF. As DNA, the CDR3 is TGTGCCAGCAGCTTTCAGTTTAACACTGAGCAGTTCTTC.

This chain joins TRBV5-4 and TRBJ2-7; D not resolved. The CDR3 runs 15 residues. Germline V gives CDR1 SGHNT, CDR2 YYREEE (reference sequence). The V gene lost 0 bases and the J gene lost 2 bases, with 12 bases spanning the gap. The CDR3 here is CASSLDPGSPYEQYV. The CDR3 bases are TGTGCCAGCAGCTTGGACCCCGGGTCCCCCTACGAGCAGTACGTC.

The table lists this clone with a count of one. The chain has TRBV7-8 and TRBJ1-3, with D unresolved. The CDR3 covers 16 residues. Germline values: CDR1 SGHVS, CDR2 FQNEAQ. Trimming stripped 1 base from V and 0 bases from J, with 10 bases between. In DNA, the CDR3 is TGTGCCAGCAGCTTAGATGTAGGCCCCTCTGGAAACACCATATATTTT. It yields the protein CASSLDVGPSGNTIYF.

This clone showed up just a few times. V and J are TRBV28 and TRBJ1-5; the D gene is possibly TRBD1 (5 bases). Germline V gene data show CDR1 as MDHEN and CDR2 as SYDVKM. V was shortened by 6 bases and J by 6 bases, with 9 bases between the two germline ends. The CDR3 runs to 12 residues. The DNA for the CDR3 is TGTGCCAGCAGCTCAGGGAGTCAGCCCCAGCATTTT. Translated, it gives CASSSGSQPQHF.

V usage is TRBV5-5 and J usage is TRBJ2-3; D gene ambiguous. The CDR3 runs 12 residues. Germline CDR1 is SGHKS and CDR2 is YYEKEE (reference sequence). Between the trimmed V and J ends, which lost 4 bases and 3 bases, there was a span of 6 bases. The CDR3 region is CASSPGTDTQYF. The CDR3 DNA reads as TGTGCCAGCAGCCCCGGTACAGATACGCAGTATTTT.

The V and J genes are TRBV7-2 and TRBJ2-7, with TRBD2 identical over 7 bases. The germline CDR1 and CDR2 sequences are SGHTA and FQGNSA. Trimming removed 0 bases from V and 0 bases from J; junction bases left unmatched: 2. This CDR3 contains 15 residues. CDR3 loop: CASSLAAGSSYEQYV. In DNA, the CDR3 is TGTGCCAGCAGCTTAGCAGCGGGGAGCTCCTACGAGCAGTACGTC.

In nucleotides, the CDR3 is TGCGCCAGCAGCCAAGACGATGGGCGGGGACTGTTTTTT. Translated: CASSQDDGRGLFF. The chain employs TRBV4-3 and TRBJ1-4; D gene uncertain. V was cut by 0 bases and J by 13 bases, with 12 bases left in between. The CDR3 is 13 amino acids. Germline assignment: CDR1 LGHNA and CDR2 YSLEER.

This rearrangement joins TRBV28 to TRBJ2-5, with TRBD2 as a possible D gene (7 bases). Trimming stripped 4 bases from V and 5 bases from J, with 17 bases between. Per germline, CDR1 MDHEN and CDR2 SYDVKM. This CDR3 comprises 15 residues. Here the CDR3 DNA reads TGTGCCAGCAGTTCCCCCCGGGGGCGGGAGGAGACCCAGTACTTC. Protein: CASSSPRGREETQYF.